These T cell receptor beta chains were read from a single sample in a study of blood T cell repertoires in COVID-19. The table came from immunoSEQ multiplex PCR; TCRdb's copy has only in-frame clones and leaves some out. This table has 18,000 or so clones, roughly four fifths appearing once. The sequencing sample was made of peripheral blood. These receptors all stem from a middle-aged man with active or convalescent COVID-19. Both conserved end residues are part of each CDR3. D genes are given only for firm matches. Rows may omit the clone size; those that give it use once, few, many or a size class.

d_call,cdr3_length,j_call,v_call,clone_size,cdr3_nt,cdr3_aa
.,12,TRBJ2-3,TRBV4-3,.,TGCGCCAGCAGCCAAGCCCCGGATACGCAGTATTTT,CASSQAPDTQYF
TRBD1,13,TRBJ2-7,TRBV9,.,TGTGCCAGCAGTACGACAGGGTCCCACGAGCAGTACTTC,CASSTTGSHEQYF
TRBD2,15,TRBJ2-3,TRBV3-1/TRBV3-2,once,TGTGCCAGCAGCCCAGCGGGGGACCACACAGATACGCAGTATTTT,CASSPAGDHTDTQYF
TRBD2,18,TRBJ2-1,TRBV14,.,TGTGCCAGCAGCCATCTCCTAGCGGGGGGGCCGCTCTACAATGAGCAGTTCTTC,CASSHLLAGGPLYNEQFF
.,11,TRBJ2-1,TRBV11-2,.,TGTGCCAGCAGCTTCGGAGGAGAGCAGTTCTTC,CASSFGGEQFF
.,15,TRBJ2-7,TRBV6-2/TRBV6-3,large,TGTGCCAGCAGTTACTTCCGGGGAGATACTAACGAGCAGTACTTC,CASSYFRGDTNEQYF
.,17,TRBJ2-3,TRBV2,.,TGTGCCAGCAGTGAGGCCGTTTTGCGGGTACGCACAGATACGCAGTATTTT,CASSEAVLRVRTDTQYF
.,15,TRBJ2-6,TRBV7-2,.,TGTGCCAGCAGCCCTTTTCCGCGTGGGGCCAACGTCCTGACTTTC,CASSPFPRGANVLTF
.,13,TRBJ1-6,TRBV6-5,.,TGTGCCAGCACCACAGGCTTCACTTCACCCCTCCACTTT,CASTTGFTSPLHF
.,14,TRBJ1-1,TRBV12-5,once,TGTGCTAGTGGTTTGGCAACGGGGGGAACTGAAGCTTTCTTT,CASGLATGGTEAFF
.,12,TRBJ1-2,TRBV29-1,few,TGCAGCGTCGGGGAGGGCTTGTATGGCTACACCTTC,CSVGEGLYGYTF